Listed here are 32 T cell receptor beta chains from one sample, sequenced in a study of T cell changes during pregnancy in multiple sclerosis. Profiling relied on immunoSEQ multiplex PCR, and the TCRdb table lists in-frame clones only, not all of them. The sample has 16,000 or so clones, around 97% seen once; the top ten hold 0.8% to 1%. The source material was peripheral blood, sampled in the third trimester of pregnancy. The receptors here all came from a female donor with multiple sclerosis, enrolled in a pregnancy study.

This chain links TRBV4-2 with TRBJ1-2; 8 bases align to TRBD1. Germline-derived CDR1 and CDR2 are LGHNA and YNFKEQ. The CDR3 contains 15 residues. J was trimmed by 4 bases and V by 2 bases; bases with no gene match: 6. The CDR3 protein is CASSQRTGTGYGYTF. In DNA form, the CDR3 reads TGTGCCAGCAGCCAACGAACCGGGACAGGCTATGGCTACACCTTC.

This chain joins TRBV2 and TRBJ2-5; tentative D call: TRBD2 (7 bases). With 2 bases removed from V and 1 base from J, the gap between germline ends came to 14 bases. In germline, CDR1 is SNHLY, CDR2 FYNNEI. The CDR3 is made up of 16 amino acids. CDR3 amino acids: CASSERTRGGQETQYF. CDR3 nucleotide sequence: TGTGCCAGCAGTGAAAGGACTAGGGGGGGCCAAGAGACCCAGTACTTC.

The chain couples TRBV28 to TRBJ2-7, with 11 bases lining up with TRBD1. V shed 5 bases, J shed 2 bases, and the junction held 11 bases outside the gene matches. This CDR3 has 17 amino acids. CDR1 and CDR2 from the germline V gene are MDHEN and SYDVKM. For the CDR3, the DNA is TGTGCCAGCAGTCCCTACCCTCCGGGACAGGGGGCCTACGAGCAGTACTTC. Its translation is CASSPYPPGQGAYEQYF.

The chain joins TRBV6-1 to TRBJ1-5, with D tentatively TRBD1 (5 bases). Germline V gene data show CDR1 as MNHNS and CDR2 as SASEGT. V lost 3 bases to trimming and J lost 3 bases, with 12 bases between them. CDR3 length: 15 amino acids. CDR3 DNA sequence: TGTGCCAGCAGTGAGGGAGGGGATATCAATCAGCCCCAGCATTTT. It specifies CASSEGGDINQPQHF.

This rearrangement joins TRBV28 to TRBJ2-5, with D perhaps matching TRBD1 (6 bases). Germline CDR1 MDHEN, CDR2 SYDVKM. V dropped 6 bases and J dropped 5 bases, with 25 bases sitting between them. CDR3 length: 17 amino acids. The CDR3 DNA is TGTGCCAGCAGCTCCTACCGGGGAAAGGGGGTCGGGGAGACCCAGTACTTC. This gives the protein CASSSYRGKGVGETQYF.

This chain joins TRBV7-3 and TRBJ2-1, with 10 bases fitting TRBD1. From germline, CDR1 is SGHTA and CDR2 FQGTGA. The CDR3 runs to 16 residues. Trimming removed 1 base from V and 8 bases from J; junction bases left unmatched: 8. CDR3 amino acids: CASSLRGQGSRDEQFF. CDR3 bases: TGTGCCAGCAGCTTAAGGGGACAGGGGTCGAGGGATGAGCAGTTCTTC.

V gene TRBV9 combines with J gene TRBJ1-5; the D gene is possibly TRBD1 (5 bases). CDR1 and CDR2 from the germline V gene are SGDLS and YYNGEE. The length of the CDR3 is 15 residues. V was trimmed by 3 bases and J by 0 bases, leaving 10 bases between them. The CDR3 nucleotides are TGTGCCAGCAGCGCCAGGGATGATAGCAATCAGCCCCAGCATTTT. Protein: CASSARDDSNQPQHF.

This CDR3 is CASSPPAVYGYTF. DNA for the CDR3: TGCGCCAGCAGTCCGCCCGCAGTGTATGGCTACACCTTC. V usage is TRBV5-1 and J usage is TRBJ1-2, with no clear D. The CDR3 has 13 amino acids. The germline gives CDR1 SGHRS, CDR2 YFSETQ. The V end was cut by 5 bases, the J end by 5 bases, with 13 bases between.

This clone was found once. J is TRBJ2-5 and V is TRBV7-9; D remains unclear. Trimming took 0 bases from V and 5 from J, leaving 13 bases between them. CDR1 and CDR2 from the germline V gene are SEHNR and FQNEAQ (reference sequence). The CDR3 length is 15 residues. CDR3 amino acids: CASSLARRGWETQYF. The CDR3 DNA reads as TGTGCCAGCAGCTTAGCTCGACGAGGATGGGAGACCCAGTACTTC. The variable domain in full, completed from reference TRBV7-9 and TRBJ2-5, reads DTGVSQNPRHKITKRGQNVTFRCDPISEHNRLYWYRQTLGQGPEFLTYFQNEAQLEKSRLLSDRFSAERPKGSFSTLEIQRTEQGDSAMYLCASSLARRGWETQYFGPGTRLLVL.

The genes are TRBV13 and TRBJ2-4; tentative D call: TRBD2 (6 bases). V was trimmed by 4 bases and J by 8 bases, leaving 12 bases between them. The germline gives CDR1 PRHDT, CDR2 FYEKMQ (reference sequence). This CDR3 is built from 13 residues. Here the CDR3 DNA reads TGTGCCAGCAGCTCAGCCGGGGAGGACATTCAGTACTTC. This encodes CASSSAGEDIQYF.

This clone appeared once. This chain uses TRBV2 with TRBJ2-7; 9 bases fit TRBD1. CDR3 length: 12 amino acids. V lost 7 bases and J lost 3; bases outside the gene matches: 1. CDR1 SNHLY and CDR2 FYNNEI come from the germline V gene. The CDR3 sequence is CASTTGGYEQYF. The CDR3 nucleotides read TGTGCCAGCACGACAGGGGGCTACGAGCAGTACTTC. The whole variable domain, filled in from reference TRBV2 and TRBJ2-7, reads EPEVTQTPSHQVTQMGQEVILRCVPISNHLYFYWYRQILGQKVEFLVSFYNNEISEKSEIFDDQFSVERPDGSNFTLKIRSTKLEDSAMYFCASTTGGYEQYFGPGTRLTVT.

This CDR3 is CASLRPGANEKLFF. The CDR3 nucleotides are TGTGCCAGCTTGAGGCCGGGGGCTAATGAAAAACTGTTTTTT. The chain links TRBV2 to TRBJ1-4, with a possible D match to TRBD1 (5 bases). The CDR3 contains 14 residues. The ends were cut back, 8 bases at V and 3 bases at J, with 13 bases in the middle. Germline V CDR1 and CDR2: SNHLY, FYNNEI.

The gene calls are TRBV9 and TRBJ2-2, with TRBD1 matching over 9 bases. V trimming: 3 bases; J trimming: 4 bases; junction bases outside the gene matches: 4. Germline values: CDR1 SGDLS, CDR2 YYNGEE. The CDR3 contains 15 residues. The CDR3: CASSEGQGLTGELFF. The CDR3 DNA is TGTGCCAGCAGCGAGGGACAGGGACTCACCGGGGAGCTGTTTTTT.

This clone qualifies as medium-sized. In DNA form, the CDR3 reads TGTGCCAGCAGCGTAGGCGGGACTAGCGGGGGGGCCGGGTACAATGAGCAGTTCTTC. Translating it yields CASSVGGTSGGAGYNEQFF. This chain links TRBV9 with TRBJ2-1, with TRBD2 identical over 16 bases. The germline V gene has CDR1 SGDLS and CDR2 YYNGEE. Losses at the gene ends were 0 bases for V and 4 bases for J; bases not matched to a gene: 7. The CDR3 runs to 19 residues.

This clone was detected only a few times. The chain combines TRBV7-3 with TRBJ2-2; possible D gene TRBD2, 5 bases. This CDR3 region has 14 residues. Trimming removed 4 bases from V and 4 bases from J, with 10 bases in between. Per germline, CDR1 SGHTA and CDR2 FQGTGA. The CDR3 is CASSSGLFTGELFF. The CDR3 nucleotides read TGTGCCAGCAGCTCAGGACTTTTCACCGGGGAGCTGTTTTTT.

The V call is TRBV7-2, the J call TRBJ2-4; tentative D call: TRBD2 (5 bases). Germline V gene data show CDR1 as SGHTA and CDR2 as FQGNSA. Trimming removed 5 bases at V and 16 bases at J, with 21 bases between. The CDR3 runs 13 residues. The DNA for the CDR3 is TGTGCCAGCAGCACCTCGAGTGGCATGAGGGAATACTTC. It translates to CASSTSSGMREYF.

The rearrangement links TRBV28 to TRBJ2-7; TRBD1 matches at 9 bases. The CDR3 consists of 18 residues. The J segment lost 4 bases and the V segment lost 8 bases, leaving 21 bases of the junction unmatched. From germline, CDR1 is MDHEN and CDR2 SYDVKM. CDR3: CASRVGGMGQGSFYEQYF. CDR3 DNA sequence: TGTGCCAGCCGTGTGGGAGGTATGGGACAGGGAAGTTTTTACGAGCAGTACTTC.

In DNA, the CDR3 is TGTGCCAGTAGTATCCGATCTCAGAGGGACACTTATAGCAATCAGCCCCAGCATTTT. Residues: CASSIRSQRDTYSNQPQHF. V and J are TRBV19 and TRBJ1-5; a weak D match, TRBD1 (6 bases). The CDR3 has 19 residues. V was trimmed by 3 bases and J by 0 bases, leaving 21 bases between them. Per the germline V gene, CDR1 is LNHDA and CDR2 is SQIVND (reference sequence).

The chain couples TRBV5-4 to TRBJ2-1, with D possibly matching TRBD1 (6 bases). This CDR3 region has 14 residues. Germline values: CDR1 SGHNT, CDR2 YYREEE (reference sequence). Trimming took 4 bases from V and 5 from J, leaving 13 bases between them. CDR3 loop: CASSLDSRNNEQFF. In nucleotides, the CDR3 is TGTGCCAGCAGCCTGGACAGTCGGAACAATGAGCAGTTCTTC. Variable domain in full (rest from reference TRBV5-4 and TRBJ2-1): ETGVTQSPTHLIKTRGQQVTLRCSSQSGHNTVSWYQQALGQGPQFIFQYYREEENGRGNFPPRFSGLQFPNYSSELNVNALELDDSALYLCASSLDSRNNEQFFGPGTRLTVL.

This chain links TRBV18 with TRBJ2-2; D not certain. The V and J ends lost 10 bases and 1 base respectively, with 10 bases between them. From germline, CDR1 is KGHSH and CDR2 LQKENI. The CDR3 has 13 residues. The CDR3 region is CATSGQNTGELFF. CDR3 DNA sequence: TGTGCCACTTCGGGTCAGAACACCGGGGAGCTGTTTTTT.

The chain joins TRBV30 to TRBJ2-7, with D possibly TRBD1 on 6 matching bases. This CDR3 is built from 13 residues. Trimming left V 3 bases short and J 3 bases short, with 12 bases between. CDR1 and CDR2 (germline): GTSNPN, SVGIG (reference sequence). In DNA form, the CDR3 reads TGTGCCTGGAGCAACAGGGTAGGCTACGAGCAGTACTTC. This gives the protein CAWSNRVGYEQYF.

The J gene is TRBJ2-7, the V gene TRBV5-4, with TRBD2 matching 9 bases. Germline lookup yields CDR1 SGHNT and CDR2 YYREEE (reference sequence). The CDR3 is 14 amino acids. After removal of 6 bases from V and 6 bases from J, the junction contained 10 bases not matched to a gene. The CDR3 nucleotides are TGTGCCAGCATTAGGGCTAGCGGGATTTTCGAGCAGTACTTC. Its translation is CASIRASGIFEQYF.

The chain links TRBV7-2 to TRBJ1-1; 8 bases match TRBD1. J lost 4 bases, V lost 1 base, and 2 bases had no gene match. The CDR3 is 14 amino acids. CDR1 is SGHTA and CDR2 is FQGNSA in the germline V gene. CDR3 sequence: CASSLGGTGTEAFF. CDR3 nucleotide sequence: TGTGCCAGCAGCTTAGGTGGGACAGGCACTGAAGCTTTCTTT.

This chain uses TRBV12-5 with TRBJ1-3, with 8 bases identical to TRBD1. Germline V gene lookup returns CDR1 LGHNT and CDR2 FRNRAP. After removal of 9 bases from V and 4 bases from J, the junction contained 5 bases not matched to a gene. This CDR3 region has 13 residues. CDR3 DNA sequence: TGTGCTAGCCAGGGGGCGAGGGGAAACACCATATATTTT. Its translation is CASQGARGNTIYF.

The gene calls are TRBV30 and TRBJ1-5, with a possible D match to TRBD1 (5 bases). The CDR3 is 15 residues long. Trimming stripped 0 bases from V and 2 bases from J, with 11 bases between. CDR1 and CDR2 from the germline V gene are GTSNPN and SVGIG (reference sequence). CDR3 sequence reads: CAWSVRATGNQPQHF. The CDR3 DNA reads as TGTGCCTGGAGTGTACGGGCGACAGGCAATCAGCCCCAGCATTTT.

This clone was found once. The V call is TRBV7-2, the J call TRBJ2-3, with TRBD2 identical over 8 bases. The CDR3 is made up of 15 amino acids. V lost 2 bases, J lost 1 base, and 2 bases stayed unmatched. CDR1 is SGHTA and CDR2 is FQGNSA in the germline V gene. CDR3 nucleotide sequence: TGTGCCAGCAGCTTACAAGCGGGAGGCACAGATACGCAGTATTTT. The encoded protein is CASSLQAGGTDTQYF.

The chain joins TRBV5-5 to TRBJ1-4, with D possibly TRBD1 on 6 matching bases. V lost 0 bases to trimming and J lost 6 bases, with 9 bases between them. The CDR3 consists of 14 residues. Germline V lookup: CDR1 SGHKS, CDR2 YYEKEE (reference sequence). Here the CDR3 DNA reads TGTGCCAGCAGCTTGGAGGGGGATGATGAAAAACTGTTTTTT. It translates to CASSLEGDDEKLFF.

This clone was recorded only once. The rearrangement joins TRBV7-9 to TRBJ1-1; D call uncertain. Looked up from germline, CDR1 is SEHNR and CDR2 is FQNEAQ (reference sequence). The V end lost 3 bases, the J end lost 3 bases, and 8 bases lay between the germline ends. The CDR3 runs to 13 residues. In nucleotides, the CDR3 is TGTGCCAGCAGCTTGAGGAGGGACACTGAAGCTTTCTTT. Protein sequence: CASSLRRDTEAFF.

The chain's CDR3 is CASRAVAGEAFF. The CDR3 nucleotides read TGTGCCAGTAGGGCGGTAGCGGGGGAAGCTTTCTTT. The rearrangement links TRBV19 to TRBJ1-1; D is undetermined. This CDR3 spans 12 amino acids. Trimming cost V 6 bases and J 8 bases, with 13 bases left between them. The germline V gene has CDR1 LNHDA and CDR2 SQIVND (reference sequence).

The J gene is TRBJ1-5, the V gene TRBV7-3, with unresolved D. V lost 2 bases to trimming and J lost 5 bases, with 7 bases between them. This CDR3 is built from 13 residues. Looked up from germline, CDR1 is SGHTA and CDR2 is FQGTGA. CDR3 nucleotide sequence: TGTGCCAGCAGCTTAGCGCCGTATCAGCCCCAGCATTTT. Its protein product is CASSLAPYQPQHF.

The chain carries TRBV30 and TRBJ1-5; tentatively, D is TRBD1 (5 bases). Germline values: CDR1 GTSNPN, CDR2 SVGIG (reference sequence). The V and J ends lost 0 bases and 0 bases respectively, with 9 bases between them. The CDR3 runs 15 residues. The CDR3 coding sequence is TGTGCCTGGAGTGTGGGGCAGATTAGCAATCAGCCCCAGCATTTT. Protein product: CAWSVGQISNQPQHF.

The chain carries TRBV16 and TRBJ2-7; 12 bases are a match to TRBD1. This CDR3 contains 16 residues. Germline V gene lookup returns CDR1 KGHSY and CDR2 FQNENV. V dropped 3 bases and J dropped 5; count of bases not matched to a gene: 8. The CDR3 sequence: CASSQTRGQGANEQYF. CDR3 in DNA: TGTGCCAGCAGCCAGACGAGGGGACAGGGGGCGAACGAGCAGTACTTC.